This TCR beta chain was identified in a study of shared clonotypes between healthy human individuals. The assay was immunoSEQ multiplex PCR, and TCRdb's table has in-frame clones only and misses some. The data contain about 600,000 clones, approximately 97% of them singletons. The germline V gene has CDR1 LNHDA and CDR2 SQIVND (reference sequence). The V end was cut by 5 bases, the J end by 2 bases, with 13 bases between. The CDR3 consists of 15 residues. Of note for this clone: The identical CDR3 is also encoded by other nucleotide sequences in the sample.

Sequenced material: naive CD4+ T cells sorted from blood. Indicated subset: CD45RA+ positively selected. The sequence came from a woman under 40 in good health. The chain is built from TRBV19 and TRBJ2-1, with TRBD2 as a possible D gene (5 bases). The CDR3 loop is CASSVTSGTYNEQFF. CDR3 nucleotides: TGTGCCAGTAGTGTCACGAGCGGAACCTACAATGAGCAGTTCTTC.